Each of the 22 T cell receptor beta chains below was sequenced from the same sample in a study of blood T cell repertoires in COVID-19. Clones were sequenced by immunoSEQ multiplex PCR, and TCRdb holds only the in-frame ones, with some missing. Found here are about 480,000 clones, approximately 88% of them singletons; the top ten hold approximately 2%. Sequencing input: PBMCs or T cells enriched from blood (not recorded which). These receptors came from a woman aged 40 to 50 who had recovered from COVID-19.

This clone turned up a few times. This rearrangement joins TRBV7-2 to TRBJ2-7, with TRBD2 matching 9 bases. V lost 5 bases and J lost 2; bases outside the gene matches: 13. CDR1 is SGHTA and CDR2 is FQGNSA in the germline V gene. There are 17 residues in the CDR3. CDR3 residues: CASSRRPTSGETYEQYF. Here the CDR3 DNA reads TGTGCCAGCAGCCGTCGCCCGACTAGCGGAGAAACCTACGAGCAGTACTTC.

The chain combines TRBV6-5 with TRBJ1-1; TRBD1 aligns across 7 bases. This CDR3 region has 13 residues. Germline lookup yields CDR1 MNHEY and CDR2 SVGAGI. Losses at the gene ends were 6 bases for V and 5 bases for J; bases not matched to a gene: 6. The chain's CDR3 is CASRTTGMTEAFF. The CDR3 DNA reads as TGTGCCAGCAGGACGACAGGGATGACTGAAGCTTTCTTT.

V and J are TRBV4-3 and TRBJ2-1; TRBD2 matches at 13 bases. Germline assignment: CDR1 LGHNA and CDR2 YSLEER. J was trimmed by 8 bases and V by 6 bases; bases with no gene match: 10. The CDR3 has 16 amino acids. CDR3 residues: CASSPSGTSGTDEQFF. For the CDR3, the DNA is TGCGCCAGCAGTCCCTCCGGGACTAGCGGGACGGATGAGCAGTTCTTC.

CDR3 nucleotides: TGTGCCATCAGTGCCGGTTTCGGGGAAGAGACCCAGTACTTC. Translated: CAISAGFGEETQYF. The chain couples TRBV10-3 to TRBJ2-5; D may be TRBD2 (5 bases). Trimming removed 4 bases from V and 3 bases from J, with 12 bases in between. The CDR3 loop spans 14 amino acids. The germline CDR1 and CDR2 sequences are ENHRY and SYGVKD.

V and J are TRBV30 and TRBJ1-3; no firm D call. The germline CDR1 and CDR2 sequences are GTSNPN and SVGIG (reference sequence). The CDR3 loop spans 15 amino acids. V lost 0 bases to trimming and J lost 2 bases, with 11 bases between them. This CDR3 reads CAWSVKSTAGNTIYF. The CDR3 region has the DNA TGTGCCTGGAGTGTAAAAAGCACAGCTGGAAACACCATATATTTT. The whole variable domain, filled in from reference TRBV30 and TRBJ1-3, reads SQTIHQWPATLVQPVGSPLSLECTVEGTSNPNLYWYRQAAGRGLQLLFYSVGIGQISSEVPQNLSASRPQDRQFILSSKKLLLSDSGFYLCAWSVKSTAGNTIYFGEGSWLTVV.

The chain employs TRBV2 and TRBJ1-3; 8 nucleotides agree with TRBD1. Germline V CDR1 and CDR2: SNHLY, FYNNEI. The CDR3 is 12 amino acids. The CDR3 reads CARGQAGNTIYF. The CDR3 DNA reads as TGTGCGAGGGGACAGGCTGGAAACACCATATATTTT. The full variable domain, its missing parts supplied by reference TRBV2 and TRBJ1-3, is EPEVTQTPSHQVTQMGQEVILRCVPISNHLYFYWYRQILGQKVEFLVSFYNNEISEKSEIFDDQFSVERPDGSNFTLKIRSTKLEDSAMYFCARGQAGNTIYFGEGSWLTVV.

The rearrangement joins TRBV9 to TRBJ1-1; 10 bases fit TRBD1. Germline V gene sequence: CDR1 SGDLS, CDR2 YYNGEE. J gave up 6 bases and V 0 bases, and 5 bases lay outside the gene matches. CDR3 size: 15 residues. The chain's CDR3 is CASSVAPGTGAEAFF. CDR3 in DNA: TGTGCCAGCAGCGTAGCCCCCGGGACAGGGGCTGAAGCTTTCTTT.

As regards this clone: A junction end diverges from the germline sequence, so it may reflect a read error. The rearrangement uses TRBV7-7 and TRBJ1-1; D is possibly TRBD1 (5 bases). CDR1 and CDR2 (germline): SSHAT, FNYEAQ (reference sequence). There are 14 residues in the CDR3. The CDR3 loop is CASSLTAMNTEAFF. The CDR3 DNA reads TGTGCTAGCAGCTTGACAGCCATGAACACTGAAGCTTTCTTT.

Concerning this clone itself: The sample carries other DNA sequences with the same CDR3. The chain employs TRBV5-4 and TRBJ1-2; D unresolved. V lost 0 bases to trimming and J lost 4 bases, with 10 bases between them. The germline CDR1 and CDR2 sequences are SGHNT and YYREEE (reference sequence). The CDR3 is 14 amino acids. CDR3 DNA sequence: TGTGCCAGCAGCTTGGTCGCGGGTAGCTATGGCTACACCTTC. Protein: CASSLVAGSYGYTF.

The chain combines TRBV7-2 with TRBJ2-7; 8 bases align to TRBD2. CDR1 is SGHTA and CDR2 is FQGNSA in the germline V gene. CDR3 length: 15 residues. J lost 2 bases, V lost 3 bases, and 6 bases had no gene match. The DNA for the CDR3 is TGTGCCAGCAGCTTGCGAGCGGGAGTGGCCTACGAGCAGTACTTC. Translated: CASSLRAGVAYEQYF.

The chain links TRBV5-1 to TRBJ1-2; D is uncertain. V was shortened by 5 bases and J by 2 bases, with 10 bases between the two germline ends. The CDR3 consists of 13 residues. The germline CDR1 and CDR2 sequences are SGHRS and YFSETQ. The CDR3: CASSSQRNYGYTF. The CDR3 DNA reads TGCGCCAGCAGTTCGCAGAGGAACTATGGCTACACCTTC.

This clone was observed a handful of times. The chain combines TRBV19 with TRBJ1-4; no clear D gene. Trimming pared 4 bases from V and 7 bases from J, leaving 10 bases between. CDR3 size: 13 residues. Looked up from germline, CDR1 is LNHDA and CDR2 is SQIVND (reference sequence). This chain's CDR3 is CASSRGRGEKLFF. For the CDR3, the DNA is TGTGCCAGTAGTAGAGGGAGAGGTGAAAAACTGTTTTTT.

The J gene is TRBJ2-1, the V gene TRBV18; 8 bases are a match to TRBD2. Looked up from germline, CDR1 is KGHSH and CDR2 is LQKENI. CDR3 length: 15 residues. V lost 3 bases and J lost 12; bases outside the gene matches: 13. This CDR3 is CASSPLAGTRNMQFF. The CDR3 DNA reads as TGTGCCAGCTCACCCTTAGCGGGGACCCGTAATATGCAGTTCTTC.

CDR3 in amino acids: CASSLDLRDRNTF. The CDR3 coding sequence is TGTGCCAGCAGCTTAGATCTTCGGGACAGAAACACCTTC. The chain employs TRBV7-9 and TRBJ1-2; 7 bases fit TRBD1. With V trimmed by 1 base and J by 12 bases, 8 bases remained unmatched. CDR1 is SEHNR, CDR2 FQNEAQ, per germline (reference sequence). This CDR3 spans 13 amino acids.

The chain joins TRBV5-1 to TRBJ2-2, with 15 bases identical to TRBD2. The CDR3 loop spans 16 amino acids. V gave up 7 bases and J gave up 6 bases; unmatched junction bases: 7. In germline, CDR1 is SGHRS, CDR2 YFSETQ. CDR3 nucleotides: TGCGCCAGCTCGGGACTAGCGGGAGGCCGCCCCGGGGAGCTGTTTTTT. This translates into CASSGLAGGRPGELFF.

The V gene is TRBV4-3, the J gene TRBJ1-2, with D possibly being TRBD1 (5 bases). Germline values: CDR1 LGHNA, CDR2 YSLEER. The CDR3 consists of 14 residues. V lost 4 bases, J lost 5 bases, and 14 bases lay in between. The CDR3 spells CASSPTVEYYGYTF. DNA of the CDR3: TGCGCCAGCAGCCCGACAGTCGAGTATTATGGCTACACCTTC.

The chain links TRBV10-3 to TRBJ1-1; D not resolved. This CDR3 has 15 residues. Germline CDR1 reads ENHRY; CDR2 reads SYGVKD. V lost 0 bases and J lost 4, with 12 bases in between. The chain's CDR3 is CAISESIGSGTEAFF. The DNA for the CDR3 is TGTGCCATCAGTGAGTCGATCGGGTCCGGCACTGAAGCTTTCTTT.

The chain joins TRBV2 to TRBJ1-5; D is perhaps TRBD1 (5 bases). Germline V lookup: CDR1 SNHLY, CDR2 FYNNEI. V gave up 8 bases and J gave up 0 bases, with 11 bases separating them. The CDR3 totals 14 residues. This CDR3 is CASRGDFSNQPQHF. CDR3 coding DNA: TGTGCCAGCCGGGGGGATTTTAGCAATCAGCCCCAGCATTTT.

This clone is deemed medium-sized (0.01 to 0.1%). The rearrangement links TRBV4-2 to TRBJ2-1, with TRBD2 matching over 11 bases. Germline V CDR1 and CDR2: LGHNA, YNFKEQ. The V and J ends lost 4 bases and 1 base, in that order; junction bases with no gene match: 3. The CDR3 runs 16 residues. The CDR3 nucleotides read TGTGCCAGCAGCCCCGGGACTAGCGGTTCCTACAATGAGCAGTTCTTC. Its protein product is CASSPGTSGSYNEQFF.

The rearrangement joins TRBV13 to TRBJ1-2; 7 nucleotides agree with TRBD1. This CDR3 is built from 14 residues. CDR1 is PRHDT, CDR2 FYEKMQ, per germline (reference sequence). The ends lost 5 bases at V and 3 bases at J; junction bases unmatched: 6. CDR3 sequence reads: CASSPGQADYGYTF. The DNA for the CDR3 is TGTGCCAGCAGCCCCGGACAGGCAGACTATGGCTACACCTTC.

V and J are TRBV6-1 and TRBJ1-2; D uncertain. The germline V gene has CDR1 MNHNS and CDR2 SASEGT. Trimming removed 2 bases at V and 2 bases at J, with 6 bases between. The CDR3 consists of 13 residues. CDR3: CASSEQKNYGYTF. The CDR3 DNA follows: TGTGCCAGCAGTGAACAGAAGAACTATGGCTACACCTTC.

This clone was seen once. V usage is TRBV7-2 and J usage is TRBJ2-2, with a weak D call TRBD1 (5 bases). From germline, CDR1 is SGHTA and CDR2 FQGNSA. There are 16 residues in the CDR3. The V end lost 5 bases, the J end lost 4 bases, and 17 bases lay between the germline ends. The CDR3 region has the DNA TGTGCCAGCAGCCATACAGGTGACCCTGTCACCGGGGAGCTGTTTTTT. It specifies CASSHTGDPVTGELFF.